This record concerns one T cell receptor (beta chain) sequence. The data derive from a study of shared clonotypes between healthy human individuals. With CCR7-negative CD45RA+ TemRA cells, CD45RO+ cells were combined in CD8 memory. Libraries were prepared by immunoSEQ multiplex PCR; TCRdb keeps only in-frame clonotypes and omits some of them. The sample carries about 690,000 clones, 80% to 95% recorded once. The origin of this receptor is a man aged 18 to 30 in good health. Some clones in this sample may be carry-over from other donors' samples. Sequenced: memory CD8+ T cells from PBMCs. Subset given: CD45RO+ cells pooled with CCR7-negative TemRA cells.

CDR3 in amino acids: CASRGRGPRETQYF. CDR3 nucleotides: TGTGCCAGCCGGGGGAGGGGGCCCCGAGAGACCCAGTACTTC. The V call is TRBV27, the J call TRBJ2-5; D possibly uses TRBD1 or TRBD2 (7 bases each). The CDR3 is 14 amino acids. Trimming took 8 bases from V and 4 from J, leaving 17 bases between them. From germline, CDR1 is MNHEY and CDR2 SMNVEV (reference sequence).